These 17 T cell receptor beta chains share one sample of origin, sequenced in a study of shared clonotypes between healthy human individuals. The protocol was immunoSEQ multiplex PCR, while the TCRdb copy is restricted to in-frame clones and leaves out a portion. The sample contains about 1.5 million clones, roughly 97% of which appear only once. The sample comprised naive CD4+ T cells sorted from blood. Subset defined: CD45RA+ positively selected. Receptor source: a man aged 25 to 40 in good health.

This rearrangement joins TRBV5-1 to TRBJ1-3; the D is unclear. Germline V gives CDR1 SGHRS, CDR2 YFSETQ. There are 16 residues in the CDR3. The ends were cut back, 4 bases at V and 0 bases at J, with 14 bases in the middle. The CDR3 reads CASSDPKGFSGNTIYF. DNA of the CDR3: TGCGCCAGCAGCGACCCAAAAGGCTTCTCTGGAAACACCATATATTTT.

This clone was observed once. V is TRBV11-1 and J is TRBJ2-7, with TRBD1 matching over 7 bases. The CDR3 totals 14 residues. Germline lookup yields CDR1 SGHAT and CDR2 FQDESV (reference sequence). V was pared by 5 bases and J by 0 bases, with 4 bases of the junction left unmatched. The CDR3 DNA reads TGTGCCAGCAGCCCGGACAGGAGCTCCTACGAGCAGTACTTC. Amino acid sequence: CASSPDRSSYEQYF.

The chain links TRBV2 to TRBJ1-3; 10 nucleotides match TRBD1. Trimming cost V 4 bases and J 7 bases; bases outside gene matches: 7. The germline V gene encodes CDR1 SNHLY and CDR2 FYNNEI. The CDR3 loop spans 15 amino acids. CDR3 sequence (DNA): TGTGCCAGCAGTGGACACGGGACAGGGGCCAACACCATATATTTT. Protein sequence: CASSGHGTGANTIYF.

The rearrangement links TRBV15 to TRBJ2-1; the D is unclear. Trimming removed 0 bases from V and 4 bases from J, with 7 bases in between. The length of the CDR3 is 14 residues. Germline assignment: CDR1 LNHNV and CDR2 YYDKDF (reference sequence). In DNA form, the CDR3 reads TGTGCCACCAGCAGAGATGTTCAGTACAATGAGCAGTTCTTC. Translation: CATSRDVQYNEQFF.

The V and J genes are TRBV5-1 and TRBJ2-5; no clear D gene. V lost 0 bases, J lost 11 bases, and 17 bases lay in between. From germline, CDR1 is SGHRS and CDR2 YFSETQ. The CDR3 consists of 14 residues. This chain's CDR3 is CASSLETPNIGQYF. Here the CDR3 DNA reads TGCGCCAGCAGCTTGGAAACCCCCAATATTGGACAGTACTTC.

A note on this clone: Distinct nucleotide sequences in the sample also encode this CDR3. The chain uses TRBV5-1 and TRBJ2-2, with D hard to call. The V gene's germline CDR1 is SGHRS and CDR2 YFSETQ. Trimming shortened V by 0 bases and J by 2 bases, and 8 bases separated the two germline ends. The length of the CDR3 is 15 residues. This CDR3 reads CASSLDRPNTGELFF. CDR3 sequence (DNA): TGCGCCAGCAGCTTGGATCGCCCAAACACCGGGGAGCTGTTTTTT. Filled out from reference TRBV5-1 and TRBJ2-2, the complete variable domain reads KAGVTQTPRYLIKTRGQQVTLSCSPISGHRSVSWYQQTPGQGLQFLFEYFSETQRNKGNFPGRFSGRQFSNSRSEMNVSTLELGDSALYLCASSLDRPNTGELFFGEGSRLTVL.

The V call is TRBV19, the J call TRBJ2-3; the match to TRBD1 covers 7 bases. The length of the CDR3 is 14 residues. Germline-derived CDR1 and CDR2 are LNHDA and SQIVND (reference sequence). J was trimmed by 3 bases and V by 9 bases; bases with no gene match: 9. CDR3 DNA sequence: TGTGCCAGCGCGACAGGGAGCACTACAGATACGCAGTATTTT. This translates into CASATGSTTDTQYF.

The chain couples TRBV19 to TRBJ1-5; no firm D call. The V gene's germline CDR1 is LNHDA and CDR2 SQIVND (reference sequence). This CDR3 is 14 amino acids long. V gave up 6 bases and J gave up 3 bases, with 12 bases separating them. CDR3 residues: CASRDGRYNQPQHF. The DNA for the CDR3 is TGTGCCAGTAGGGACGGTCGATACAATCAGCCCCAGCATTTT.

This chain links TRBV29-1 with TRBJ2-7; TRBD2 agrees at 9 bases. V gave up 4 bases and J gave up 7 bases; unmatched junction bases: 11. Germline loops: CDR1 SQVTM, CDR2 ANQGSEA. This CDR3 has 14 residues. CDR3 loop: CSVGLGLASLEQYF. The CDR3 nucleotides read TGCAGCGTTGGCTTGGGACTAGCCTCTCTGGAGCAGTACTTC.

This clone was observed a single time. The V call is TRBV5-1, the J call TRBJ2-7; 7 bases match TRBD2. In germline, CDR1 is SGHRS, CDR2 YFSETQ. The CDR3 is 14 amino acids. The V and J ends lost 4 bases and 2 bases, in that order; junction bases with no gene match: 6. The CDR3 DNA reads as TGCGCCAGCAGCGTCTCTAGCGGTACCTACGAGCAGTACTTC. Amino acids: CASSVSSGTYEQYF.

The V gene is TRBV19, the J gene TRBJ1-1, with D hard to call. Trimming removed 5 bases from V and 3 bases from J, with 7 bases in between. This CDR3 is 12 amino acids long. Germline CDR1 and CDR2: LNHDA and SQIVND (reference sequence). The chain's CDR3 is CASSWGDTEAFF. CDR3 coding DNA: TGTGCCAGTAGTTGGGGAGACACTGAAGCTTTCTTT.

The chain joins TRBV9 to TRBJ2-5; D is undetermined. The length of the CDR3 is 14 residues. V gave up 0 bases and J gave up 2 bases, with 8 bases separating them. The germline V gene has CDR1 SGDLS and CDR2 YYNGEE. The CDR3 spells CASSVDPRQETQYF. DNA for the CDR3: TGTGCCAGCAGCGTAGACCCGCGGCAAGAGACCCAGTACTTC.

CDR3 sequence (DNA): TGCGCCAGCAGCCCCCCCGGCACGCGGAATACGCAGTATTTT. Its protein is CASSPPGTRNTQYF. The rearrangement links TRBV5-1 to TRBJ2-3; D not resolved. Germline V lookup: CDR1 SGHRS, CDR2 YFSETQ. The CDR3 contains 14 residues. Trimming took 4 bases from V and 7 from J, leaving 16 bases between them.

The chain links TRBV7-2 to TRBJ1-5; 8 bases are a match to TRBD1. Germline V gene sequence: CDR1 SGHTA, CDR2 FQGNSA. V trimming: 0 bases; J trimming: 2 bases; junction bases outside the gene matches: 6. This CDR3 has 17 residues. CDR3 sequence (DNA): TGTGCCAGCAGCTTAGCGGAACAGGGGGAGGGCAATCAGCCCCAGCATTTT. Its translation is CASSLAEQGEGNQPQHF.

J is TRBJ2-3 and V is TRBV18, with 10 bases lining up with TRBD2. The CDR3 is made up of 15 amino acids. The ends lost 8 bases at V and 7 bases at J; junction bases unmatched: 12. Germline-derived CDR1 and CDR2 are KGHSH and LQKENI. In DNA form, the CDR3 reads TGTGCCAGCGCCCAAGAAGCGGGAGGGACGAATACGCAGTATTTT. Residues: CASAQEAGGTNTQYF.

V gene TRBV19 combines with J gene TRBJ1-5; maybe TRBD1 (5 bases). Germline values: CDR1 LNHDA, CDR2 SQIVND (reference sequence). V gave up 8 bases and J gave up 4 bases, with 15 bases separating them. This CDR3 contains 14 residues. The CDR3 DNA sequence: TGTGCCAGTTTTAAACCGGGGCTTAATCAGCCCCAGCATTTT. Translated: CASFKPGLNQPQHF.

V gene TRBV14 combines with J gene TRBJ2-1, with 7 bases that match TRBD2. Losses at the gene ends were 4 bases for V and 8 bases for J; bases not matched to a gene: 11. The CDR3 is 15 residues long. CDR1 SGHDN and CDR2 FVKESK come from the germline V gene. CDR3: CASSRRGGSGYEQFF. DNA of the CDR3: TGTGCCAGCAGCCGGAGGGGCGGGAGTGGCTATGAGCAGTTCTTC.